Following are 22 T cell receptor beta chains from one sample sequenced in a study of blood T cell repertoires in COVID-19. Sequencing used immunoSEQ multiplex PCR; TCRdb keeps in-frame clones, though not all of them. The data hold 200,000 to 250,000 clones, with about four fifths observed a single time. Sequencing input: PBMCs or T cells enriched from blood (not recorded which). These receptors came from a woman between 45 and 60 years old with acute COVID-19.

The chain carries TRBV7-8 and TRBJ2-3, with 13 bases fitting TRBD2. V lost 3 bases and J lost 4; bases outside the gene matches: 4. Looked up from germline, CDR1 is SGHVS and CDR2 is FQNEAQ. This CDR3 has 16 residues. The CDR3 spells CASSLTSGGRSDTQYF. The CDR3 DNA reads TGTGCCAGCAGCTTGACTAGCGGGGGGCGATCAGATACGCAGTATTTT.

This clone was observed a single time. The CDR3 loop is CASSAFGTHSFRQFF. The CDR3 DNA reads TGTGCCAGCAGTGCCTTCGGGACTCATTCCTTTAGGCAGTTCTTC. J is TRBJ2-1 and V is TRBV6-2 or TRBV6-3, with D tentatively TRBD2 (6 bases). The CDR3 is 15 residues long. Deletions cut 5 bases from V and 12 bases from J, with 23 bases between. Germline V gene data show CDR1 as MNHEY and CDR2 as SVGEGT.

This clone has just a few counts. J is TRBJ2-6 and V is TRBV7-9; D is undetermined. The V end lost 1 base, the J end lost 0 bases, and 4 bases lay between the germline ends. The germline CDR1 and CDR2 sequences are SEHNR and FQNEAQ (reference sequence). The CDR3 is made up of 15 amino acids. The CDR3 DNA follows: TGTGCCAGCAGCTTAGTTCGCTCTGGGGCCAACGTCCTGACTTTC. Translated, it gives CASSLVRSGANVLTF.

V gene TRBV4-1 combines with J gene TRBJ2-1, with 11 bases fitting TRBD2. Per germline, CDR1 MGHRA and CDR2 YSYEKL. Trimming cost V 0 bases and J 2 bases; bases outside gene matches: 6. The CDR3 has 18 residues. The chain's CDR3 is CASSQDQVLAGAYNEQFF. The CDR3 DNA is TGCGCCAGCAGCCAAGATCAGGTACTAGCGGGAGCCTACAATGAGCAGTTCTTC.

This clone showed up just once. V and J are TRBV5-8 and TRBJ2-3; D perhaps matches TRBD2 (6 bases). The CDR3 has 16 residues. V lost 4 bases and J lost 4, with 19 bases in between. Germline CDR1 reads SGHTS; CDR2 reads YDEGEE. The CDR3 spells CASSHILATVADTQYF. CDR3 coding DNA: TGTGCCAGCAGCCATATACTAGCAACTGTAGCAGATACGCAGTATTTT.

This chain connects TRBV28 to TRBJ1-6, with D possibly being TRBD1 (6 bases). The germline V and J ends were trimmed by 9 bases and 6 bases, with 12 bases remaining between them. The germline CDR1 and CDR2 sequences are MDHEN and SYDVKM. The CDR3 spans 13 residues. The CDR3 loop is CASTQGFNSPLHF. CDR3 coding DNA: TGTGCCAGTACCCAGGGGTTTAATTCACCCCTCCACTTT.

V usage is TRBV7-2 and J usage is TRBJ1-3, with 9 bases identical to TRBD1. Germline loops: CDR1 SGHTA, CDR2 FQGNSA. The CDR3 runs 16 residues. Losses at the gene ends were 4 bases for V and 1 base for J; bases not matched to a gene: 5. The CDR3 DNA follows: TGTGCCAGCAGCTGGCGGACAGGGGCTTCTGGAAACACCATATATTTT. Protein product: CASSWRTGASGNTIYF.

A few counts support this clone. CDR3 bases: TGTGCCTGGAGAGGTCAGGGAGGTCTGGACACCATATATTTT. Protein product: CAWRGQGGLDTIYF. The V call is TRBV30, the J call TRBJ1-3; perhaps TRBD1 as D (5 bases). Germline CDR1 GTSNPN, CDR2 SVGIG (reference sequence). The CDR3 spans 14 residues. Trimming removed 3 bases from V and 8 bases from J, with 17 bases in between. Supplemented by reference TRBV30 and TRBJ1-3, the full variable domain reads SQTIHQWPATLVQPVGSPLSLECTVEGTSNPNLYWYRQAAGRGLQLLFYSVGIGQISSEVPQNLSASRPQDRQFILSSKKLLLSDSGFYLCAWRGQGGLDTIYFGEGSWLTVV.

This clone occurred a few times. The chain joins TRBV7-6 to TRBJ1-1; D not certain. Trimming removed 2 bases at V and 1 base at J, with 11 bases between. The CDR3 sequence is 15 residues long. Germline assignment: CDR1 SGHVS and CDR2 FNYEAQ. CDR3 loop: CASSLFYNPNTEAFF. CDR3 in DNA: TGTGCCAGCAGCTTATTTTACAACCCGAACACTGAAGCTTTCTTT.

The chain employs TRBV29-1 and TRBJ2-1, with 9 bases lining up with TRBD1. Germline CDR1 is SQVTM and CDR2 is ANQGSEA. Trimming cost V 5 bases and J 9 bases; bases outside gene matches: 8. CDR3 length equals 13 residues. The CDR3 DNA sequence: TGCAGCGTTTTGAGACAGGGGGTGGGTGAGCAGTTCTTC. This translates into CSVLRQGVGEQFF.

This clone was recorded only once. The gene calls are TRBV7-6 and TRBJ2-7; 8 positions match TRBD1. V lost 1 base and J lost 5; bases outside the gene matches: 4. The CDR3 extends over 14 amino acids. Germline V gives CDR1 SGHVS, CDR2 FNYEAQ. This CDR3 is CASSLGQGANEQYF. The CDR3 bases are TGTGCCAGCAGCTTAGGTCAGGGGGCAAACGAGCAGTACTTC.

The genes are TRBV13 and TRBJ1-1; tentative D call: TRBD1 (6 bases). Trimming left V 5 bases short and J 4 bases short, with 17 bases between. There are 15 residues in the CDR3. From germline, CDR1 is PRHDT and CDR2 FYEKMQ (reference sequence). CDR3: CASSQRLRQVTEAFF. DNA of the CDR3: TGTGCCAGCAGCCAGAGGCTAAGACAGGTCACTGAAGCTTTCTTT.

This clone turned up a few times. The chain joins TRBV2 to TRBJ1-4; 8 bases align to TRBD1. V shed 6 bases and J 7 bases; nucleotides not matched to a gene: 7. This CDR3 has 14 amino acids. Germline CDR1 SNHLY, CDR2 FYNNEI. The CDR3 nucleotides read TGTGCCAGCAGGTTACAGGGGGAAGGTGAAAAACTGTTTTTT. It encodes CASRLQGEGEKLFF.

This clone was seen just once. The rearrangement joins TRBV28 to TRBJ2-4; possibly TRBD2 for D (6 bases). Germline V gives CDR1 MDHEN, CDR2 SYDVKM. V shed 7 bases and J shed 8 bases, with 18 bases lying between them. The CDR3 covers 14 residues. Written as DNA, the CDR3 is TGTGCCAGCACCACTGGGGGAGGACTCGACATTCAGTACTTC. This translates into CASTTGGGLDIQYF.

This clone came up once. The V and J genes are TRBV3-1 (or the pseudogene TRBV3-2) and TRBJ2-2, with D possibly being TRBD2 (6 bases). V was clipped by 1 base and J by 2 bases, with 11 bases between them. The CDR3 covers 16 residues. Germline values: CDR1 LGHDT, CDR2 YNNKEL (reference sequence). CDR3 loop: CASSQGGRRNTGELFF. The CDR3 nucleotides read TGTGCCAGCAGCCAAGGGGGGAGGAGAAACACCGGGGAGCTGTTTTTT.

J is TRBJ2-7 and V is TRBV11-2; no reliable D call. Germline CDR1 SGHAT, CDR2 FQNNGV. V lost 4 bases, J lost 4 bases, and 14 bases lay in between. The CDR3 has 14 residues. The DNA for the CDR3 is TGTGCCAGCAGCTCCCTAGTTGGTGGATACGAGCAGTACTTC. Translation: CASSSLVGGYEQYF.

J is TRBJ2-1 and V is TRBV5-1; TRBD2 might be the D (6 bases). Germline lookup yields CDR1 SGHRS and CDR2 YFSETQ. The ends were cut back, 5 bases at V and 6 bases at J, with 15 bases in the middle. The CDR3 loop spans 14 amino acids. The CDR3 DNA follows: TGCGCCAGCAGGGTTGGCGGGGCTGGCAATGAGCAGTTCTTC. This encodes CASRVGGAGNEQFF.

This clone showed up just once. The gene calls are TRBV7-8 and TRBJ1-5; unclear D gene. Germline V gives CDR1 SGHVS, CDR2 FQNEAQ. The V gene lost 5 bases and the J gene lost 0 bases, with 5 bases spanning the gap. The CDR3 sequence is 13 residues long. The CDR3 bases are TGTGCCAGCAGCCGGTATAGCAATCAGCCCCAGCATTTT. It codes for CASSRYSNQPQHF.

This chain links TRBV7-2 with TRBJ2-3, with a tentative D call TRBD2 (5 bases). From germline, CDR1 is SGHTA and CDR2 FQGNSA. The CDR3 spans 14 residues. V gave up 5 bases and J gave up 2 bases, with 11 bases separating them. In DNA form, the CDR3 reads TGTGCCAGCAGCCCCGGGATGACCACAGATACGCAGTATTTT. Residues: CASSPGMTTDTQYF.

The chain recombines TRBV7-6 with TRBJ2-2, with 8 bases fitting TRBD1. CDR3 length: 14 amino acids. Germline CDR1 reads SGHVS; CDR2 reads FNYEAQ. J gave up 5 bases and V 5 bases, and 4 bases lay outside the gene matches. The CDR3 sequence is CASSARQGTGELFF. The CDR3 nucleotides read TGTGCCAGCAGCGCTAGACAGGGGACCGGGGAGCTGTTTTTT.

The V gene is TRBV4-3, the J gene TRBJ1-2; no reliable D call. The V end was cut by 0 bases, the J end by 5 bases, with 13 bases between. This CDR3 has 15 amino acids. Germline CDR1 and CDR2: LGHNA and YSLEER. CDR3 bases: TGCGCCAGCAGCCAAGATCGGGGAAGAGGGTATGGCTACACCTTC. Protein product: CASSQDRGRGYGYTF.

The gene calls are TRBV19 and TRBJ1-2, with D perhaps TRBD1 (6 bases). The CDR3 contains 16 residues. V was clipped by 3 bases and J by 2 bases, with 16 bases between them. Germline V CDR1 and CDR2: LNHDA, SQIVND (reference sequence). The CDR3, as DNA: TGTGCCAGTAGTATCGCAGGGGTAACCCCCAACTATGGCTACACCTTC. Protein product: CASSIAGVTPNYGYTF.